The clone carrying this T cell receptor (beta chain) was detected only a few times. The Seattle patients joined while their infection was active and were tracked longitudinally afterward. The sample comes from a study of blood T cell repertoires in COVID-19. Study-level background: Sample material is recorded as cDNA or gDNA derived from T cells, B-cell-depleted T cells, or PBMCs.

The germline V gene encodes CDR1 SGDLS and CDR2 YYNGEE. The CDR3 runs to 15 residues. Losses at the gene ends were 4 bases for V and 5 bases for J; bases not matched to a gene: 9. Sequencing was performed with immunoSEQ multiplex PCR; in TCRdb, only in-frame clones are kept and a portion is missing. This sample has 200,000 to 300,000 clones; around 86% occur once, and the top ten carry about 5.2%. The chain couples TRBV9 to TRBJ2-7; 10 nucleotides line up with TRBD1. Sequencing was performed on peripheral blood. The TCR was taken from a woman aged 60 to 75 with COVID-19, enrolled during active disease. The CDR3 nucleotides are TGTGCCAGCAGCCCCCGGGGACAGGGGAACCACGAGCAGTACTTC. As protein: CASSPRGQGNHEQYF. Looking up the rest from reference TRBV9 and TRBJ2-7 gives the full variable domain: DSGVTQTPKHLITATGQRVTLRCSPRSGDLSVYWYQQSLDQGLQFLIQYYNGEERAKGNILERFSAQQFPDLHSELNLSSLELGDSALYFCASSPRGQGNHEQYFGPGTRLTVT.